The 8 T cell receptor beta chains below were found in one sample sequenced in a study of shared clonotypes between healthy human individuals. The method was immunoSEQ multiplex PCR; TCRdb's version includes in-frame clones alone and lacks a portion of them. This table has hundreds of thousands of clones, approximately 79% appearing once. Source material: memory CD4+ T cells sorted from blood. Subset indicated: CD45RA-negative fraction. These receptors were collected from a woman under 40 in good health.

This clone is a singleton in its sample. CDR3 DNA: TGTGCCAGCAGCAAAGTAGTCAGGGGGGACCCTAACTATGGCTACACCTTC. This encodes CASSKVVRGDPNYGYTF. The V call is TRBV21-1, the J call TRBJ1-2; the listed D gene, TRBD1, was not tested against the DNA. TRBV21-1 is given as a pseudogene. The CDR3 sequence is 17 residues long.

This clone was counted ten times or more. The chain uses TRBV29-1 and TRBJ2-5; TRBD1 matches 9 bases. V was clipped by 7 bases and J by 5 bases; unmatched bases: 5. Per the germline V gene, CDR1 is SQVTM and CDR2 is ANQGSEA. The CDR3 has 12 amino acids. CDR3 residues: CSASGTGETQYF. CDR3 sequence (DNA): TGCAGCGCATCCGGGACAGGGGAGACCCAGTACTTC.

V gene TRBV28 combines with J gene TRBJ1-4; TRBD1 is a possible D gene (5 bases). Deletions cut 1 base from V and 7 bases from J, with 25 bases between. This CDR3 contains 19 residues. Germline V gene lookup returns CDR1 MDHEN and CDR2 SYDVKM. CDR3 region: CASSLFEWGRKKGFEKLFF. The CDR3 DNA reads as TGTGCCAGCAGTTTATTTGAATGGGGACGGAAGAAAGGGTTTGAAAAACTGTTTTTT. Full variable domain (rest looked up from reference TRBV28 and TRBJ1-4): DVKVTQSSRYLVKRTGEKVFLECVQDMDHENMFWYRQDPGLGLRLIYFSYDVKMKEKGDIPEGYSVSREKKERFSLILESASTNQTSMYLCASSLFEWGRKKGFEKLFFGSGTQLSVL.

To note about this clone: The same CDR3 can be traced to other DNA sequences in this sample. V and J are TRBV9 and TRBJ2-3; D may be TRBD2 (6 bases). CDR1 and CDR2 from the germline V gene are SGDLS and YYNGEE. Trimming stripped 0 bases from V and 2 bases from J, with 10 bases between. The CDR3 runs 15 residues. CDR3 amino acids: CASSVGAGSTDTQYF. The CDR3 DNA follows: TGTGCCAGCAGCGTAGGGGCGGGGTCCACAGATACGCAGTATTTT.

This clone was detected only a few times. This chain links TRBV7-8 with TRBJ2-5; 10 bases agree with TRBD2. The CDR3 runs 15 residues. V lost 5 bases to trimming and J lost 0 bases; unmatched junction nucleotides: 3. The germline gives CDR1 SGHVS, CDR2 FQNEAQ. CDR3 loop: CASSRTSGHQETQYF. CDR3 nucleotides: TGTGCCAGCAGCCGGACTAGCGGACACCAAGAGACCCAGTACTTC.

The V and J genes are TRBV6-1 and TRBJ1-5; D remains ambiguous. This CDR3 comprises 11 residues. V was clipped by 1 base and J by 12 bases, with 7 bases between them. Germline CDR1 reads MNHNS; CDR2 reads SASEGT. CDR3 residues: CASSEGGIQHF. CDR3 coding DNA: TGTGCCAGCAGTGAAGGGGGAATCCAGCATTTT.

This clone occurred a few times. V gene TRBV15 combines with J gene TRBJ2-3, with 7 nucleotides matching TRBD1. Germline trimming cut 5 bases from V and 0 bases from J; bases unmatched to any gene: 8. There are 16 residues in the CDR3. The germline V gene encodes CDR1 LNHNV and CDR2 YYDKDF (reference sequence). The CDR3 DNA is TGTGCCACCAGCCGGGACAGACCGCTTAGCACAGATACGCAGTATTTT. Amino acid sequence: CATSRDRPLSTDTQYF.

The rearrangement links TRBV5-4 to TRBJ2-5; 8 nucleotides align to TRBD2. Germline loops: CDR1 SGHNT, CDR2 YYREEE (reference sequence). The CDR3 is 15 amino acids. V trimming: 0 bases; J trimming: 2 bases; junction bases outside the gene matches: 3. CDR3 coding DNA: TGTGCCAGCAGCTTGGGACTAGCGATACAAGAGACCCAGTACTTC. This sequence encodes CASSLGLAIQETQYF.